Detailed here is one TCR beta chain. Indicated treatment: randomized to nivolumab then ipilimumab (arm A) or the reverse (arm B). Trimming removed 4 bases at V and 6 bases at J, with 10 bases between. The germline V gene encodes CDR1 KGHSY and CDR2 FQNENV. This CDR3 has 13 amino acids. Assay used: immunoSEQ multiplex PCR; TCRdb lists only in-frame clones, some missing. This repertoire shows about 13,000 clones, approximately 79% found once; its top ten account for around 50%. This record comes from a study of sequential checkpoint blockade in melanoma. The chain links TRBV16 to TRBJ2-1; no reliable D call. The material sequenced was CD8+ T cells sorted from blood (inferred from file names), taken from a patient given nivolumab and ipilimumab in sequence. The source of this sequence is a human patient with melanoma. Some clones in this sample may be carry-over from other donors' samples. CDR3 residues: CASSLSVPNEQFF. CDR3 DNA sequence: TGTGCCAGCAGCCTCTCGGTTCCCAATGAGCAGTTCTTC.